The 13 T cell receptor beta chains listed next were all sequenced from one sample in a study of pediatric ulcerative colitis. TCRdb keeps only in-frame clones here, not all; method: immunoSEQ multiplex PCR. The repertoire has more than 50,000 clones, 77% of them found once; the top ten carry about 5.2%. The sequenced sample consisted of blood. These receptors all stem from a boy aged 10-17 years with moderate ulcerative colitis.

This clone was seen a few times. This chain uses TRBV9 with TRBJ2-5, with 8 nucleotides matching TRBD2. This CDR3 has 13 residues. Trimming took 10 bases from V and 3 from J; bases not matched to a gene: 8. The germline V gene encodes CDR1 SGDLS and CDR2 YYNGEE. This CDR3 reads CAAVGREEETQYF. The CDR3 DNA reads as TGTGCCGCCGTAGGGCGGGAGGAAGAGACCCAGTACTTC.

This chain links TRBV6-5 with TRBJ1-2; D unclear. The CDR3 spans 14 residues. Between the trimmed V and J ends, which lost 6 bases and 2 bases, there was a span of 13 bases. Germline CDR1 MNHEY, CDR2 SVGAGI. CDR3 sequence (DNA): TGTGCCAGCAGGTCATCGAGTCTGAACTATGGCTACACCTTC. It translates to CASRSSSLNYGYTF.

The chain has TRBV7-7 and TRBJ2-1, with 9 bases aligning to TRBD2. V was pared by 5 bases and J by 6 bases, with 8 bases of the junction left unmatched. The germline CDR1 and CDR2 sequences are SSHAT and FNYEAQ (reference sequence). The CDR3 consists of 15 residues. The CDR3 DNA reads TGTGCCAGCAGCACCGCGCTAGCGGGGTCCAATGAGCAGTTCTTC. Protein sequence: CASSTALAGSNEQFF.

The V call is TRBV10-3, the J call TRBJ2-7, with D perhaps TRBD1 or TRBD2 (6 bases each). The V gene lost 8 bases and the J gene lost 5 bases, with 25 bases spanning the gap. Germline V CDR1 and CDR2: ENHRY, SYGVKD. The CDR3 runs to 16 residues. The CDR3 DNA reads as TGTGCCATCTCGGGGGAACGAGGGACATCTTCCCACGAGCAGTACTTC. Encoded protein: CAISGERGTSSHEQYF.

The chain is built from TRBV4-1 and TRBJ2-3; D not certain. The CDR3 is 15 amino acids. Germline V gives CDR1 MGHRA, CDR2 YSYEKL. Trimming stripped 3 bases from V and 4 bases from J, with 14 bases between. The CDR3 spells CASSQVSVEADTQYF. In DNA form, the CDR3 reads TGCGCCAGCAGCCAGGTTTCGGTAGAAGCAGATACGCAGTATTTT.

J is TRBJ2-7 and V is TRBV7-3; 8 nucleotides align to TRBD2. CDR1 and CDR2 from the germline V gene are SGHTA and FQGTGA. There are 15 residues in the CDR3. V lost 5 bases and J lost 4; bases outside the gene matches: 10. The CDR3, as DNA: TGTGCCAGCAGCCCGGGGGGGAGCGGACCATACGAGCAGTACTTC. Its protein is CASSPGGSGPYEQYF. Looking up the rest from reference TRBV7-3 and TRBJ2-7 gives the full variable domain: GAGVSQTPSNKVTEKGKYVELRCDPISGHTALYWYRQSLGQGPEFLIYFQGTGAADDSGLPNDRFFAVRPEGSVSTLKIQRTERGDSAVYLCASSPGGSGPYEQYFGPGTRLTVT.

This clone was observed a few times. The chain has TRBV18 and TRBJ1-6; 7 bases are shared with TRBD1. Germline values: CDR1 KGHSH, CDR2 LQKENI. The CDR3 contains 16 residues. The junction had 7 bases not matched to a gene; V was cut back by 1 base and J by 7 bases. This chain's CDR3 is CASSPRGTDENSPLHF. DNA for the CDR3: TGTGCCAGCTCACCACGGGGGACAGACGAGAATTCACCCCTCCACTTT.

The V and J genes are TRBV9 and TRBJ2-5; D might be TRBD2 (5 bases). This CDR3 contains 12 residues. The ends were cut back, 0 bases at V and 5 bases at J, with 5 bases in the middle. Germline V gene data show CDR1 as SGDLS and CDR2 as YYNGEE. The CDR3 DNA reads as TGTGCCAGCAGCGTAGGGGAGGAGACCCAGTACTTC. Residues: CASSVGEETQYF.

With regard to this clone: A read error may produce the germline difference seen at one junction end. The rearrangement joins TRBV4-1 to TRBJ2-2; 16 nucleotides align to TRBD2. Per the germline V gene, CDR1 is MGHRA and CDR2 is YSYEKL. The CDR3 covers 18 residues. CDR3 nucleotide sequence: TGCGCCAGCAGTCAAGGGACTAGCGGGGGGGCGTGGACCGGGGAGCTGTTTTTT. Translating gives CASSQGTSGGAWTGELFF.

The chain links TRBV27 to TRBJ1-4; D uncertain. Trimming removed 6 bases at V and 0 bases at J, with 8 bases between. Germline V lookup: CDR1 MNHEY, CDR2 SMNVEV (reference sequence). This CDR3 contains 14 residues. The CDR3 DNA reads TGTGCCAGCAGAAGCAGATCAACTAATGAAAAACTGTTTTTT. It encodes CASRSRSTNEKLFF.

The gene calls are TRBV19 and TRBJ1-2; no definite D call. V lost 1 base to trimming and J lost 4 bases, with 10 bases between them. The CDR3 is 14 amino acids. Germline V gives CDR1 LNHDA, CDR2 SQIVND (reference sequence). The CDR3 bases are TGTGCCAGTAGTATAGGGTCTTTGAGCTATGGCTACACCTTC. Translating gives CASSIGSLSYGYTF.

This sequence joins TRBV5-6 and TRBJ1-1; no clear D. This CDR3 spans 11 amino acids. The germline CDR1 and CDR2 sequences are SGHDT and YYEEEE. Trimming removed 0 bases from V and 6 bases from J, with 3 bases in between. In nucleotides, the CDR3 is TGTGCCAGCAGCTTGGGGGCTGAAGCTTTCTTT. It encodes CASSLGAEAFF.

This clone has just one count. The chain uses TRBV9 and TRBJ2-3; D uncertain. V lost 4 bases and J 0 bases, leaving 3 bases between the germline ends. The length of the CDR3 is 12 residues. Germline values: CDR1 SGDLS, CDR2 YYNGEE. In nucleotides, the CDR3 is TGTGCCAGCAGCTGGAGCACAGATACGCAGTATTTT. Residues: CASSWSTDTQYF. The full variable domain, in which reference TRBV9 and TRBJ2-3 provide the parts outside the CDR3, is DSGVTQTPKHLITATGQRVTLRCSPRSGDLSVYWYQQSLDQGLQFLIQYYNGEERAKGNILERFSAQQFPDLHSELNLSSLELGDSALYFCASSWSTDTQYFGPGTRLTVL.